This T cell receptor beta chain was documented in a study of shared clonotypes between healthy human individuals. Study at large: The study enrolled a couple of women and three men aged 18 to 49. Notes on the study in general: Around 5% was the fraction of naive CD4 clonotypes found shared across a few donors.

Data came from immunoSEQ multiplex PCR; TCRdb stores just in-frame clones and leaves some out. The sample lists more than 900,000 clones; 75% to 85% were seen once. Concerning this clone: Its antigen remains unknown. Other DNA sequences from this sample encode an identical CDR3 as well.

The V gene's germline CDR1 is SGHTA and CDR2 FQGNSA. This CDR3 contains 15 residues. V was shortened by 5 bases and J by 0 bases, with 11 bases between the two germline ends. The TCR originated in a man younger than 30 in good health. Some clones in this sample may be carry-over from other donors' samples. The sequenced sample was memory CD4+ T cells from PBMCs. Specified subset: CD45RA-negative fraction. The V call is TRBV7-2, the J call TRBJ2-1; no clear D. The CDR3 DNA sequence: TGTGCCAGCAGCCCGGCAGCCTCCTCCTACAATGAGCAGTTCTTC. This translates into CASSPAASSYNEQFF.